The sequence of this TCR beta chain was determined in a study of T-cell memory formation after mild COVID-19. Germline V gene data show CDR1 as MNHEY and CDR2 as SVGEGT. This CDR3 region has 16 residues. Between the trimmed V and J ends, which lost 4 bases and 2 bases, there was a span of 18 bases. General study results and limits: Clones contracting over day 15 to 85 were CD4/CD8 balanced, with later expanders leaning CD4+. There were some responding clones in pre-infection memory, which suggested that cross-reactive memory had joined. Clones that contracted clustered mainly in CM and EM if CD4+ and in EMRA if CD8+.

This clonotype was seen a handful of times. Its antigen is undetermined. TCRalpha and TCRbeta libraries used 5'RACE with constant-segment primers and UMIs. TCRdb processed the 5' RACE reads anew with MiXCR; each CDR3 protein has one entry. Of approximately 270,000 distinct CDR3 sequences detected, 16% appear once; the ten largest clones hold around 23%. The sequenced material came from PBMCs or a T cell subset sorted from them (not recorded which). This receptor was identified in a man aged 18 to 30 who had mild COVID-19 (a few samples of this study predate the infection). Cell type and time point are not known. J is TRBJ2-7 and V is TRBV6-2 or TRBV6-3; weak D call: TRBD1 (6 bases). The chain's CDR3 is CASSFNITGIPYEQYF. Here the CDR3 DNA reads TGTGCCAGCAGTTTCAATATCACAGGGATCCCCTACGAGCAGTACTTC.